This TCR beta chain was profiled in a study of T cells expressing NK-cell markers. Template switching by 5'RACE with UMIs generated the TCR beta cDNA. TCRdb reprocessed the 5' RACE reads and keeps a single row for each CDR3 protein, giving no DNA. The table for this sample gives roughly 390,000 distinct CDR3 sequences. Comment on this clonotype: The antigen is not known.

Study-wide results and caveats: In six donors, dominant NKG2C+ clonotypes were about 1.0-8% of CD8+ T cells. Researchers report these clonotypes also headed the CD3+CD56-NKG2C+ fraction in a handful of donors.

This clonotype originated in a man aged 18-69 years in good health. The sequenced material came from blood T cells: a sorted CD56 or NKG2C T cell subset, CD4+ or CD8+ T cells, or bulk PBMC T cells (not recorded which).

The CDR3: CASSRPRQPIMETQYF. The gene calls are TRBV6-1 and TRBJ2-5; TCRdb designates TRBD1, a call that cannot be tested without DNA. The germline CDR1 and CDR2 sequences are MNHNS and SASEGT. The CDR3 consists of 16 residues.